This T cell receptor beta chain was retrieved from a study of cytomegalovirus exposure and HLA in healthy donors (dated by TCRdb to between 2016 and 2019). For the study in its entirety: An earlier analysis of approximately 600 of the donors reported about 290 Gb of sequence data and approximately 110 million unique TCR beta sequences from 150 million to 200 million T cells. The genetic ancestry cluster associated with self-reported Caucasian donors included about 81% of the 398 genotyped donors. To predict cytomegalovirus infection status, the study brought together high-throughput TCR immunosequencing, statistical association of individual TCRs with disease status, and machine learning. The number of typed donors differed by locus: about 620-640 for A, B, C, DRB1 and DQB1; approximately 530 for DQA1; 600 to 610 for DPA1; and 400 to 480 for DPB1. Every repertoire in the discovery cohort had been generated on one and the same sequencing platform. A few DR-DQ haplotypes were treated as single units for association and clustering because of strong linkage in the cohort. HLA typing covered class I and class II loci at four-digit resolution. An early release that covered some 630 HLA-typed donors contained approximately 300 gigabases of sequencing data and some 87 million unique TCR sequences. Rather than using new phenotypic data, the later analysis identified candidate immune exposures from TCR beta sequences and from how often those sequences occurred across donors. In addition to the first cohort of 666 subjects, a separate validation cohort of approximately 110 different subjects was used. Donor age, sex, ethnicity and CMV serostatus were compiled together with the repertoire data. The aim of the study was to test whether cataloging public T cell receptors could identify signatures of past pathogen exposure. An earlier analysis of some 600 of the donors applied high-throughput TCR beta sequencing to assess whether each TCR beta V gene segment acted as functional or pseudogenic. The T cell repertoires of 666 subjects were profiled by immunosequencing and related to cytomegalovirus serostatus. Among almost 400 genotyped donors of the cohort, an average of around 240,000 unique TCR beta nucleotide sequences were sequenced per donor, 15% to 20% of them non-productive. In a later analysis, previously published TCR beta repertoires from several hundred donors were re-analyzed and high-resolution HLA genotyping was added so that TCR occurrence patterns could be studied. A later genetic analysis used genome-wide SNP genotypes for about 65% of the roughly 700 donors, treating that subset as a discovery cohort.

As for this clone: The specificity of this receptor is unknown. Qualities for individual bases were not recorded, and no much larger clone is one base off.

To prepare the library, the immunoSEQ multiplex PCR assay was applied. The multiplex PCR relied on a mix of 60 forward primers for TCR Vbeta segments and 13 reverse primers for TCR Jbeta segments. A multiplex PCR assay on genomic DNA amplified the CDR3 region of rearranged TCR beta genes. The Illumina HiSeq System was used to sequence the amplified TCR beta libraries as 87-base-pair reads. The paper's processing steps were these. A later analysis tallied 75 million to 95 million unique TCR beta chains across the 666 repertoires, and around 9.9 million of those chains were shared by two or more donors. A nearest-neighbor algorithm error-corrected the raw reads and collapsed the reads into unique sequences, merging closely related sequences to remove PCR and sequencing errors. V, D and J gene segments were assigned by aligning CDR3 sequences to IMGT reference sequences. For a sequence to be retained, at least a six-nucleotide match to both a V gene segment and a J gene segment was required. Rearrangements were called productive when the CDR3 lacked stop codons and stayed in frame with V and J; all others were non-productive. Following IMGT convention, CDR3 was defined as the stretch from the second conserved V-encoded cysteine to the conserved J-encoded phenylalanine. The earlier analysis of 587 of the donors excluded sequences that lacked an unambiguous match to a single V gene segment. An earlier analysis of some 610 of the donors called V segments functional above 56.7% productive rearrangements and segregating when the between-donor standard deviation exceeded 5%. A statistical classification framework was developed to diagnose cytomegalovirus status using the catalog of TCR beta chain sequences. In a later analysis, TCR nucleotide sequences were compared against IMGT/GENE-DB human TR gene sequences so that V and J genes could be assigned. In a later analysis, CDR3 sequences and most-parsimonious VDJ recombination scenarios were assigned using the TCRdist pipeline. In a later analysis, every TCR beta chain was defined by the combination of its CDR3 amino acid sequence and its V-gene family, and reads without a unique V-gene family were dropped. In a later analysis, 550 to 650 highly shared, low-generation-probability nucleotide sequences were removed to address suspected cross-contamination and a sequencing artifact. In a later analysis, a clonal expansion index for each public chain was calculated from normalized within-repertoire ranks of inferred template counts. In a later analysis, generation probabilities were computed using a VDJ recombination model fitted to out-of-frame rearrangements, and the results were checked against IGoR. In a later analysis, TCR-TCR, TCR-HLA and TCR-CMV co-occurrence was scored with hypergeometric tests, and a repertoire-size bias correction was applied to TCR pairs. To estimate false discovery rates, a later analysis permuted the HLA or CMV assignments 20 times. In a later analysis, co-occurring TCRs were grouped using DBSCAN, with TCRdist sequence similarity added in when clustering inside HLA-allele-positive subsets. Co-occurrence clustering excluded repertoires with fewer than 30,000 or more than 120,000 public chains, plus five with anomalous nucleotide sharing. Not all clones reach the TCRdb copy of this immuneACCESS table, which keeps in-frame sequences only. Checked studies attribute under half of the gap to unresolved V genes and leave the rest unexplained. The V and J calls and clone size were taken over from that table, and D and trimming were inferred from the DNA. A total of more than 100,000 clones appear in this sample, around 78% of them only once. Approximately 1.4% of the sample is taken by the ten largest.

What the work shows at the level of the full study, not this receptor alone: A later genetic analysis associated a missense DCLRE1C variant with V-gene and J-gene trimming of TCR beta chains, and an independent cohort replicated the association. In a later genetic analysis, fewer N-insertions in productive TCRs were reported among donors in an Asian-associated ancestry cluster than the roughly 700-donor mean. Broadly in line with IMGT annotations, most TCR beta V segments showed up in productive rearrangements about 87% or about 30% of the time in an earlier analysis of 450 to 750 of the donors. While some public TCRs were present in many individuals, most TCR sequences turned up only very rarely across donors. Immune exposure information for the cohort was limited to CMV serostatus. A later analysis associated 15,000 to 20,000 TCR beta sequences with specific HLA alleles at a false discovery rate of 0.05. In a later analysis, HLA-associated TCR beta chains showed more clonal expansion and lower generation probabilities than non-associated chains that were equally common. The classifier was reported to diagnose cytomegalovirus status with high specificity and sensitivity in both the original cohort and the validation cohort. It was suggested by the authors that the approach could potentially be generalized to other disease states and immunological phenotypes. Because some donors lacked HLA typing at each locus, the association tests relied only on the typed subset. When HLA alleles, especially DR and DQ, strongly co-occurred, TCR associations were difficult to assign to individual alleles. This cohort had only TCR beta chains sequenced, and the lack of alpha or paired-chain data limited which features could be detected. Because the 87-base-pair reads could not distinguish some IMGT-functional V segments, including TRBV6-2 and TRBV6-3, those segments were excluded. Linkage disequilibrium might explain the correlated functional status among segregating V segments, but an unknown experimental factor could not be excluded. The study gave a list of 150 to 200 TCR beta chains associated with cytomegalovirus. A cluster of highly shared sequence variants was judged likely to be a technical artifact of the sequencing pipeline. A further reported finding was that TCR beta sequences accurately predicted the HLA-A and HLA-B alleles for most subjects in the first cohort. A later analysis reported that several top co-occurrence clusters appeared linked to parvovirus B19, influenza, CMV and Epstein-Barr virus. Sequencing depth was assumed to be roughly uniform across donors in the presence/absence analyses, though that assumption may not hold. A later analysis found that TCR association rates varied across HLA loci, with DRB1 alleles showing the most associated TCRs and HLA-C alleles the fewest. Three of the identified cytomegalovirus-associated TCR beta chains were confirmed in vitro to be specific for cytomegalovirus antigens. According to a later analysis, most CMV-associated TCR beta chains appeared to be HLA-restricted, and the HLA associations seemed to be driven largely by CMV exposure. Because counts were too low, seventeen rarely observed V segments, including chromosome 9 orphons, were left out of the earlier analysis of approximately 500 of the donors.

The CDR3 measures 17 amino acids from cysteine to phenylalanine. Just the 51-base CDR3 DNA is kept, in frame starting at base 1. Sequences LNHDA (CDR1) and SQIVND (CDR2) are obtained from the germline V gene (reference sequence). Germline trimming amounts to 5 bases on V and 1 base on J, with 8 as the count of junction bases outside the gene matches. The cohort was made up of 650 to 700 healthy bone marrow donors. At the time of sampling, every cohort member was nominally healthy, though immune exposures that went unrecorded were likely present. The donor was CMV seronegative and belonged to the group of roughly 330 seronegative cohort members. Each donor provided a peripheral blood sample, and peripheral blood mononuclear cells were used for TCR beta sequencing. The Qiagen DNeasy Blood Extraction Kit was used to extract genomic DNA from the blood cell samples.

This receptor was identified in a man between 35 and 55 years old in good health and CMV-seronegative. The sample comprised PBMCs. Recombination joined TRBV19 with TRBJ1-3; 10 bases in the junction line up with TRBD1. Read as DNA, the sequence is TGTGCCAGTAGTCCGGGACAGGGGATTGTTTCTGGAAACACCATATATTTT. It specifies CASSPGQGIVSGNTIYF.